This TCR beta chain was identified in a study of regulatory T cells in long-lasting Graves disease. The sample's time point: newly diagnosed GD, antithyroid drugs for less than 3 months. RNA from PBMCs was the source of the TCR library. This CDR3 is 19 amino acids long. V dropped 1 base and J dropped 0 bases, with 20 bases sitting between them. CDR1 is SGHVS and CDR2 is FQNEAQ in the germline V gene. This clonotype was seen ten or more times. Antigen unknown. Overall study results and limits: Persistent Graves' patients showed reduced TCR diversity versus newly diagnosed patients.

Library construction for TCR beta used iRepertoire HTBI primers and Arm-PCR of CDR3 regions. TCRdb used MiXCR to reprocess the multiplex PCR reads, holding one entry per CDR3 protein. The data contain hundreds of thousands of distinct CDR3 sequences, about 15% of them seen just once; the ten biggest clones take up 7.8%. The same specimen was also included in a second study, on T cells in Graves' hyperthyroidism and ophthalmopathy. That study reports: A 13 V-J signature model discriminated ophthalmopathy versus stable hyperthyroidism.

The chain couples TRBV7-8 to TRBJ2-3, with D perhaps TRBD1 (5 bases). Sequencing used peripheral blood mononuclear cells (PBMCs), obtained at new diagnosis, from a patient treated with antithyroid drugs. The sequence was collected from a middle-aged woman with Graves disease. CDR3 in amino acids: CASSLVVGRENSSTDTQYF. In DNA form, the CDR3 reads TGTGCCAGCAGCTTAGTAGTAGGCAGGGAAAACTCTAGCACAGATACGCAGTATTTT.